Below, one T cell receptor (beta chain) is given with its context. The antigen remains unidentified. The source of the sample is a study of shared clonotypes between healthy human individuals. The split of CD4+ cells yielded CD45RA+ naive and CD45RA-negative memory subsets. Broader study findings: Clonotypes not shared had lower generation probabilities than those common to all four donors. The study generally estimated greater richness for naive than memory subsets.

Sorted-subset replicate PCRs used about 0.2 ug DNA, approximately 33,000 T cell genomes. Libraries were prepared by immunoSEQ multiplex PCR; TCRdb keeps only in-frame clonotypes and omits some of them. The sample holds around 1.5 million clones; under 99% are singletons and the top ten take about 0.4%. The sample consisted of naive CD4+ T cells sorted from blood. The sample's subset: CD45RA+ positively selected. This receptor was obtained from a man aged 25 to 40 in good health.

The CDR3 reads CASSRYYTDTQYF. The CDR3 DNA sequence: TGCGCCAGCAGCCGTTACTACACAGATACGCAGTATTTT. This chain joins TRBV4-1 and TRBJ2-3; no clear D. The CDR3 extends over 13 amino acids. V lost 4 bases and J 2 bases, leaving 7 bases between the germline ends. The germline V gene encodes CDR1 MGHRA and CDR2 YSYEKL.